Each of the 18 T cell receptor beta chains below was sequenced from the same sample in a study of STAT5B mutations in CD4+ large granular lymphocyte leukemia. TCRdb's table, derived via immunoSEQ multiplex PCR, lists solely in-frame clones and lacks some. The profile shows under 35,000 clones, more than 75% of them singletons. The sample was CD4+ T cells from blood buffy coats. These receptors originate from a human donor in good health.

The chain recombines TRBV7-2 with TRBJ1-1, with a possible D match to TRBD1 (6 bases). This CDR3 is 14 amino acids long. V was cut by 5 bases and J by 5 bases, with 15 bases left in between. The germline CDR1 and CDR2 sequences are SGHTA and FQGNSA. The chain's CDR3 is CASSPGGARTEAFF. DNA for the CDR3: TGTGCCAGCAGCCCGGGGGGGGCGAGAACTGAAGCTTTCTTT.

The genes are TRBV11-2 and TRBJ2-7; 11 bases agree with TRBD2. Germline lookup yields CDR1 SGHAT and CDR2 FQNNGV. The ends lost 5 bases at V and 6 bases at J; junction bases unmatched: 9. CDR3 length: 15 residues. The CDR3 spells CASSSSGGAGIEQYF. The DNA for the CDR3 is TGTGCCAGCAGCAGTAGCGGGGGGGCCGGTATCGAGCAGTACTTC.

The chain recombines TRBV5-1 with TRBJ2-3; D is uncertain. V lost 0 bases, J lost 10 bases, and 21 bases lay in between. The CDR3 is made up of 16 amino acids. Germline CDR1 SGHRS, CDR2 YFSETQ. The CDR3 protein is CASSLDSNSGRRAQYF. The CDR3 DNA reads TGCGCCAGCAGCTTGGATTCGAACTCCGGACGAAGGGCGCAGTATTTT.

V is TRBV18 and J is TRBJ2-7, with TRBD1 as a possible D gene (5 bases). Germline lookup yields CDR1 KGHSH and CDR2 LQKENI. Trimming shortened V by 4 bases and J by 3 bases, and 7 bases separated the two germline ends. The CDR3 has 12 amino acids. CDR3 bases: TGTGCCAGCTCACAACAGGACTACGAGCAGTACTTC. It encodes CASSQQDYEQYF.

CDR3 region: CASSPSRGNTEAFF. CDR3 nucleotide sequence: TGTGCCAGCTCACCAAGCAGGGGCAACACTGAAGCTTTCTTT. V and J are TRBV18 and TRBJ1-1, with a possible D match to TRBD1 (6 bases). Trimming shortened V by 2 bases and J by 2 bases, and 9 bases separated the two germline ends. Germline CDR1 is KGHSH and CDR2 is LQKENI. The CDR3 runs 14 residues.

The J gene is TRBJ2-1, the V gene TRBV5-1; 7 bases fit TRBD2. V was pared by 5 bases and J by 1 base, with 6 bases of the junction left unmatched. The CDR3 totals 15 residues. Looked up from germline, CDR1 is SGHRS and CDR2 is YFSETQ. Written as DNA, the CDR3 is TGCGCCAGCAGACTCGGACTAGGGTCCTACAATGAGCAGTTCTTC. Translated, it gives CASRLGLGSYNEQFF.

The CDR3 loop reads CASSGRGQNTEAFF. In nucleotides, the CDR3 is TGTGCCAGCAGTGGCCGAGGCCAGAACACTGAAGCTTTCTTT. The chain joins TRBV6-1 to TRBJ1-1; no reliable D call. The germline V gene has CDR1 MNHNS and CDR2 SASEGT. The CDR3 runs to 14 residues. V lost 4 bases to trimming and J lost 1 base, with 10 bases between them.

The rearrangement links TRBV25-1 to TRBJ1-4; 8 positions match TRBD1. CDR1 is MGHDK, CDR2 SYGVNS, per germline. CDR3 size: 10 residues. V was clipped by 6 bases and J by 12 bases; unmatched bases: 0. This CDR3 is CASRGQELFF. CDR3 sequence (DNA): TGTGCCAGCAGGGGACAGGAACTGTTTTTT.

V usage is TRBV5-8 and J usage is TRBJ1-2; D remains unclear. V lost 4 bases to trimming and J lost 4 bases, with 11 bases between them. The CDR3 totals 13 residues. Germline V CDR1 and CDR2: SGHTS, YDEGEE. CDR3 bases: TGTGCCAGCAGCCCGCAGGTCTCCTATGGCTACACCTTC. This translates into CASSPQVSYGYTF.

This chain joins TRBV6-5 and TRBJ2-1; no clear D. This CDR3 has 13 residues. Germline V lookup: CDR1 MNHEY, CDR2 SVGAGI. Between the trimmed V and J ends, which lost 2 bases and 7 bases, there was a span of 9 bases. The CDR3 DNA reads as TGTGCCAGCAGTTACCTTACAGCTAATGAGCAGTTCTTC. Protein sequence: CASSYLTANEQFF.

This CDR3 is CASSLRLRDRGRIEQYF. In DNA, the CDR3 is TGTGCCAGCAGCTTACGGTTACGGGACAGGGGGCGGATCGAGCAGTACTTC. The chain combines TRBV7-2 with TRBJ2-7; 12 bases are a match to TRBD1. The CDR3 spans 17 residues. The V gene's germline CDR1 is SGHTA and CDR2 FQGNSA. J gave up 6 bases and V 2 bases, and 11 bases lay outside the gene matches.

The chain links TRBV7-3 to TRBJ2-3; tentatively, D is TRBD1 (5 bases). The V gene lost 4 bases and the J gene lost 0 bases, with 14 bases spanning the gap. CDR3 length: 16 amino acids. Germline CDR1 SGHTA, CDR2 FQGTGA. The CDR3 DNA is TGTGCCAGCAGCTCACAGGCGTCTTCTAGCACAGATACGCAGTATTTT. It codes for CASSSQASSSTDTQYF.

The gene calls are TRBV19 and TRBJ1-2; 8 bases align to TRBD1. The V segment lost 5 bases and the J segment 0 bases; nucleotides outside the gene matches: 5. CDR1 is LNHDA, CDR2 SQIVND, per germline (reference sequence). CDR3 size: 15 residues. Here the CDR3 reads CASSSGTGANYGYTF. The CDR3 bases are TGTGCCAGTAGTTCCGGGACAGGAGCTAACTATGGCTACACCTTC.

The chain combines TRBV7-3 with TRBJ2-1, with D maybe TRBD1 (5 bases). From germline, CDR1 is SGHTA and CDR2 FQGTGA. Between the trimmed V and J ends, which lost 0 bases and 6 bases, there was a span of 6 bases. The CDR3 runs 13 residues. The CDR3 DNA sequence: TGTGCCAGCAGCTTAACAGGGGTCAATGAGCAGTTCTTC. This codes for CASSLTGVNEQFF.

The V call is TRBV5-1, the J call TRBJ2-5; D is uncertain. V was trimmed by 4 bases and J by 5 bases, leaving 9 bases between them. Germline assignment: CDR1 SGHRS and CDR2 YFSETQ. This CDR3 is 12 amino acids long. CDR3 protein: CASSRPRETQYF. CDR3 coding DNA: TGCGCCAGCAGCCGTCCCAGGGAGACCCAGTACTTC.

This clone is categorized as medium-sized. The rearrangement uses TRBV4-1 and TRBJ1-2; TRBD1 is a possible D gene (5 bases). The germline gives CDR1 MGHRA, CDR2 YSYEKL. V was cut by 1 base and J by 6 bases, with 21 bases left in between. This CDR3 has 17 amino acids. CDR3 coding DNA: TGCGCCAGCAGCCAAGTGGATCTGGGGCTCTCCCGGGATGGCTACACCTTC. It yields the protein CASSQVDLGLSRDGYTF.

The chain has TRBV7-9 and TRBJ2-6; D is possibly TRBD2 (6 bases). This CDR3 has 15 amino acids. Trimming took 2 bases from V and 4 from J, leaving 9 bases between them. Germline V gene data show CDR1 as SEHNR and CDR2 as FQNEAQ (reference sequence). CDR3 coding DNA: TGTGCCAGCAGCTTAAGCGGGTCCGGGGCCAACGTCCTGACTTTC. This translates into CASSLSGSGANVLTF.

The V gene is TRBV5-6, the J gene TRBJ2-2; TRBD2 agrees at 13 bases. The trim removed 1 base at V and 4 bases at J, leaving 10 bases unmatched. There are 19 residues in the CDR3. Germline V gene sequence: CDR1 SGHDT, CDR2 YYEEEE. The CDR3, as DNA: TGTGCCAGCAGCTTGAAGGGTTGGGGACTAGCGGGGCTCACCGGGGAGCTGTTTTTT. Translating it yields CASSLKGWGLAGLTGELFF.